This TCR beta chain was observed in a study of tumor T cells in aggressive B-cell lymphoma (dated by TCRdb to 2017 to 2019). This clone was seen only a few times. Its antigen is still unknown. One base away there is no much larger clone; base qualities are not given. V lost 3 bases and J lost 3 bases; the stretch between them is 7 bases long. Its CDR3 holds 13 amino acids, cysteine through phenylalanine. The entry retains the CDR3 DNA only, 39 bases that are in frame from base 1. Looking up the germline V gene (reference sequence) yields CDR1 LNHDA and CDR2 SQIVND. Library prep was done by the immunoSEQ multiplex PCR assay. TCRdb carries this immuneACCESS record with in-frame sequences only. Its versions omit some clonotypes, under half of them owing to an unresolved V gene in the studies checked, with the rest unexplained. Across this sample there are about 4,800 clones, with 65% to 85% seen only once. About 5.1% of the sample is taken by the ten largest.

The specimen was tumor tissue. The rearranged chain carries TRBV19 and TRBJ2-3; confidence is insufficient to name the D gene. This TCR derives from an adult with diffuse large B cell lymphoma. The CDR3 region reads CASSIPQTDTQYF. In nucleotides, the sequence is TGTGCCAGTAGTATTCCCCAAACAGATACGCAGTATTTT.